This TCR beta chain was sequenced during a study of cytomegalovirus exposure and HLA in healthy donors. About this clone: Its antigen is unidentified.

In the PCR, 60 Vbeta and 13 Jbeta primers were used. Data came from immunoSEQ multiplex PCR; TCRdb stores just in-frame clones and leaves some out. This table holds about 160,000 clones, about 73% found once. Overall study results and limits: In an earlier analysis, in approximately 630 donors, most V segments appeared productive either ~87% or ~30% of the time.

The sequence was collected from a woman between 40 and 55 years old in good health and CMV-seronegative. The specimen sequenced was PBMCs.

As DNA, the CDR3 is TGCGCCAGCAGCGGGGGGGGCAGCATGAACACTGAAGCTTTCTTT. Translating it yields CASSGGGSMNTEAFF. The rearrangement links TRBV5-1 to TRBJ1-1; a weak D match, TRBD1 (6 bases). Germline V CDR1 and CDR2: SGHRS, YFSETQ. V dropped 4 bases and J dropped 0 bases, with 13 bases sitting between them. The CDR3 has 15 residues.